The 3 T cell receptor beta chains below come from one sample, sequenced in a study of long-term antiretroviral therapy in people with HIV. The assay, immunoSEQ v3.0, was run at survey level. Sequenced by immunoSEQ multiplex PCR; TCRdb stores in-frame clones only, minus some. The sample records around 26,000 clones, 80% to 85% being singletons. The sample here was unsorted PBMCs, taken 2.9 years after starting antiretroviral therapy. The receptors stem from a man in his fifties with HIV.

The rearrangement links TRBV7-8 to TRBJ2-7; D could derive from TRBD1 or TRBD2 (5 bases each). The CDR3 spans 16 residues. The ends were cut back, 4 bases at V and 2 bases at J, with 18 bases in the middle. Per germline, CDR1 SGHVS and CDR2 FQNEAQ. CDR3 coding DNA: TGTGCCAGCAGCTCTAGGAGGCTAGGGGCCCCCTACGAGCAGTACTTC. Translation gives CASSSRRLGAPYEQYF.

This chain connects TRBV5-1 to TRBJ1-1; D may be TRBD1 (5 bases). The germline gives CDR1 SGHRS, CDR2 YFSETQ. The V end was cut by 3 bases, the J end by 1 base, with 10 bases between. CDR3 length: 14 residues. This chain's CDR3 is CASSSGLPNTEAFF. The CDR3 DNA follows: TGCGCCAGCAGCTCGGGACTCCCGAACACTGAAGCTTTCTTT.

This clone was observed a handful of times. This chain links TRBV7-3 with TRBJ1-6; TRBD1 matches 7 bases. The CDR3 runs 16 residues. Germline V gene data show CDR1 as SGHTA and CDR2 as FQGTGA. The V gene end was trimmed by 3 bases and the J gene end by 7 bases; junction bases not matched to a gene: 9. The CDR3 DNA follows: TGTGCCAGCAGCTTGGGATCCGGGACAGACAATTCACCCCTCCACTTT. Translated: CASSLGSGTDNSPLHF.